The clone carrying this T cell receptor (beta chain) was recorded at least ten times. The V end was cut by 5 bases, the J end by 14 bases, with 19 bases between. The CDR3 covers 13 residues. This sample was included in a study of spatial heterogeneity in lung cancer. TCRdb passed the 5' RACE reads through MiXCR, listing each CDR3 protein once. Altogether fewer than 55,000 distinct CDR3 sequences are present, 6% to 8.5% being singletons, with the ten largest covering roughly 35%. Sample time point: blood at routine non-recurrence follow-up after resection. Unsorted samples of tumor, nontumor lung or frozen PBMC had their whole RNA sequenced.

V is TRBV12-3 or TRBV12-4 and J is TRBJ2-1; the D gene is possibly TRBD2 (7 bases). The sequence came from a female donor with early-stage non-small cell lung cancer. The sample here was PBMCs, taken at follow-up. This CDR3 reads CASSPRAQGREFF. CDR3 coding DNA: TGTGCCAGCAGTCCCCGGGCCCAGGGGAGGGAGTTCTTC.